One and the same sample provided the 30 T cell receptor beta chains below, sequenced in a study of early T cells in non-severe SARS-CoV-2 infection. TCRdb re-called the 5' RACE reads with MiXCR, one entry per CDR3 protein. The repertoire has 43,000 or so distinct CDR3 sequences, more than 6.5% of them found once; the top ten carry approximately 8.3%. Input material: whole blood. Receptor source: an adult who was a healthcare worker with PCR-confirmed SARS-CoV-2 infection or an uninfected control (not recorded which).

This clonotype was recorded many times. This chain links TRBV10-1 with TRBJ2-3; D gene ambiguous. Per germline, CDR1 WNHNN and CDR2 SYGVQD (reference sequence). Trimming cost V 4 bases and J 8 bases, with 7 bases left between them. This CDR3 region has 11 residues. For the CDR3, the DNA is TGCGCCAGCAGTGGAGACGGTACGCAGTATTTT. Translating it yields CASSGDGTQYF.

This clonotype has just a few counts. This CDR3 is CASRSFPGQVEAPLHF. The DNA of the CDR3 is TGTGCCAGCAGATCATTTCCGGGACAGGTGGAAGCACCCCTCCACTTT. This chain links TRBV7-9 with TRBJ1-6; 8 nucleotides match TRBD1. This CDR3 comprises 16 residues. Germline CDR1 SEHNR, CDR2 FQNEAQ (reference sequence). J gave up 11 bases and V 6 bases, and 15 bases lay outside the gene matches.

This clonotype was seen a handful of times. The DNA for the CDR3 is TGTGCCAGCAGCGTAACGCCCCCCCAAGAGACCCAGTACTTC. It translates to CASSVTPPQETQYF. The rearrangement joins TRBV7-2 to TRBJ2-5; D remains ambiguous. The CDR3 runs 14 residues. Trimming removed 5 bases from V and 1 base from J, with 11 bases in between. CDR1 is SGHTA, CDR2 FQGNSA, per germline.

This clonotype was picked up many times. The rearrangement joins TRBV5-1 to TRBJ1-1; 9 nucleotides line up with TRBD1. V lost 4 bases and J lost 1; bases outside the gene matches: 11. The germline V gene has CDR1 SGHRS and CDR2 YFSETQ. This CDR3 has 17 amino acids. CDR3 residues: CASSHGRDRAWNTEAFF. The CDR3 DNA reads TGCGCCAGCAGCCACGGCCGGGACAGGGCTTGGAACACTGAAGCTTTCTTT.

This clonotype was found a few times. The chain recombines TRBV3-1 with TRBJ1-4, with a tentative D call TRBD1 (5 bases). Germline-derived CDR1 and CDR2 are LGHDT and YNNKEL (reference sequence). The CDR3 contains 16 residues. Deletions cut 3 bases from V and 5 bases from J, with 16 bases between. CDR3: CASSHGADSSNEKLFF. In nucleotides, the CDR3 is TGTGCCAGCAGCCACGGGGCTGACAGCTCAAATGAAAAACTGTTTTTT.

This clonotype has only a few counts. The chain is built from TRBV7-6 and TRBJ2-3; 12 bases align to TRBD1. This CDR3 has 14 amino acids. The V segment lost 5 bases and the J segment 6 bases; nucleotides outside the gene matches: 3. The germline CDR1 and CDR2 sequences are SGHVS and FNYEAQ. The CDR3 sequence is CASSPGQGADTQYF. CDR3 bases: TGTGCCAGCAGCCCGGGACAGGGGGCCGATACGCAGTATTTT. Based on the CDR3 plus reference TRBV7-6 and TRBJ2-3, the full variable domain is GAGVSQSPRYKVTKRGQDVALRCDPISGHVSLYWYRQALGQGPEFLTYFNYEAQQDKSGLPNDRFSAERPEGSISTLTIQRTEQRDSAMYRCASSPGQGADTQYFGPGTRLTVL.

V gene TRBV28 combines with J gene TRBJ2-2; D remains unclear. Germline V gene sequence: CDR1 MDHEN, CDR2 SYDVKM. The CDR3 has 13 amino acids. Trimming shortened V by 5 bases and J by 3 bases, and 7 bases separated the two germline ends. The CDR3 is CASSAQYTGELFF. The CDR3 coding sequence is TGTGCCAGCAGTGCTCAGTACACCGGGGAGCTGTTTTTT.

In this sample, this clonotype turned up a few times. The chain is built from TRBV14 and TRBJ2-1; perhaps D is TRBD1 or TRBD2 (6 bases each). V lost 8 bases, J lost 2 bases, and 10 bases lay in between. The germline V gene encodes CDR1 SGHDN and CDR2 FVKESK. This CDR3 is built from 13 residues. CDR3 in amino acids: CASQGGTYNEQFF. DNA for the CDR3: TGTGCCAGCCAAGGGGGGACCTACAATGAGCAGTTCTTC.

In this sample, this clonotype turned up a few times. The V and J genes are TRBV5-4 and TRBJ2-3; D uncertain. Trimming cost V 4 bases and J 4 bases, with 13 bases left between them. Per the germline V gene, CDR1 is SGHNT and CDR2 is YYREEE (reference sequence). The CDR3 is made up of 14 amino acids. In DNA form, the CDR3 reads TGTGCCAGCAGCGAGAAACAGAGCGCAGATACGCAGTATTTT. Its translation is CASSEKQSADTQYF.

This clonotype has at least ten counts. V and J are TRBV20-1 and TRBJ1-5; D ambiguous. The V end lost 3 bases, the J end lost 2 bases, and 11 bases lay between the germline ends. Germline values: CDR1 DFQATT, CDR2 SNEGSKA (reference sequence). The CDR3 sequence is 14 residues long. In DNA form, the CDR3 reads TGCAGTGCTAGGTACCCTGGGGGCAATCAGCCCCAGCATTTT. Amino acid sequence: CSARYPGGNQPQHF.

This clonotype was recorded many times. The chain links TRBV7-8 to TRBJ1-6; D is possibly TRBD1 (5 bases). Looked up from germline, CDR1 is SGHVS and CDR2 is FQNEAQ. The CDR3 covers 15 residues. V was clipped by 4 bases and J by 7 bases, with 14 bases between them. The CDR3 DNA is TGTGCCAGCAGCTCCGCCTTGGGGGGAAATTCACCCCTCCACTTT. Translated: CASSSALGGNSPLHF. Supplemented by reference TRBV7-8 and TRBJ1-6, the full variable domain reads GAGVSQSPRYKVAKRGQDVALRCDPISGHVSLFWYQQALGQGPEFLTYFQNEAQLDKSGLPSDRFFAERPEGSVSTLKIQRTQQEDSAVYLCASSSALGGNSPLHFGNGTRLTVT.

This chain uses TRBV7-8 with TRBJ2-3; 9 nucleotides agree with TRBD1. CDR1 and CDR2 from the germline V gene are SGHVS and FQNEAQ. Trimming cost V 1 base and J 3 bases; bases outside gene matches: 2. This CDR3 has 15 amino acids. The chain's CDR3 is CASSLVGQGTDTQYF. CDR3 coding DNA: TGTGCCAGCAGCTTAGTCGGACAGGGGACAGATACGCAGTATTTT.

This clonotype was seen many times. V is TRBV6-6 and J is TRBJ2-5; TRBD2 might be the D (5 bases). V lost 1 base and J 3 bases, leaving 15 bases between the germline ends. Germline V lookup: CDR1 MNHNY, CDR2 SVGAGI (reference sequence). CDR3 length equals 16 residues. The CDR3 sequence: CASSYFPGYGKETQYF. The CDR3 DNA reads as TGTGCCAGCAGTTACTTTCCGGGGTACGGGAAAGAGACCCAGTACTTC.

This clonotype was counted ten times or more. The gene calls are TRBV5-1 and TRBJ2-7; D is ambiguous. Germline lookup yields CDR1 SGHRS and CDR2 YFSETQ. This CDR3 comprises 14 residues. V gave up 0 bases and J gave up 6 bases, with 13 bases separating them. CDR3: CASSLGTPNFEQYF. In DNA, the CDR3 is TGCGCCAGCAGCTTGGGGACCCCAAACTTCGAGCAGTACTTC.

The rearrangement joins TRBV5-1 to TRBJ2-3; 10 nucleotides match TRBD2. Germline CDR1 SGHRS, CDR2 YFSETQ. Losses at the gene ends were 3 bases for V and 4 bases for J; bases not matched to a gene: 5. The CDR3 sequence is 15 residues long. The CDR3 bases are TGCGCCAGCAGCTCGGGTCTAGCGGGGGCAGATACGCAGTATTTT. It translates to CASSSGLAGADTQYF. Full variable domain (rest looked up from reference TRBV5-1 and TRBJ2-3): KAGVTQTPRYLIKTRGQQVTLSCSPISGHRSVSWYQQTPGQGLQFLFEYFSETQRNKGNFPGRFSGRQFSNSRSEMNVSTLELGDSALYLCASSSGLAGADTQYFGPGTRLTVL.

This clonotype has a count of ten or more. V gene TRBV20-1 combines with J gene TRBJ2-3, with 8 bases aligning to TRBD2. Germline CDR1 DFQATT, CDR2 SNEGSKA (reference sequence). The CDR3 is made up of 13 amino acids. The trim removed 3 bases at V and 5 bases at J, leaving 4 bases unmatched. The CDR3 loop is CSASGGAKDTQYF. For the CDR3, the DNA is TGCAGTGCTAGCGGGGGGGCTAAAGATACGCAGTATTTT.

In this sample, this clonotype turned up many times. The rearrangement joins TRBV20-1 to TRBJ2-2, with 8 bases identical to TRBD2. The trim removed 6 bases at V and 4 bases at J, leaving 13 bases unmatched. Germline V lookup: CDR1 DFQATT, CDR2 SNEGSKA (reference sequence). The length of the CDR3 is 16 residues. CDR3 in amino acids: CSALDSGALLTGELFF. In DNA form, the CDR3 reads TGCAGTGCCCTAGATAGCGGGGCCCTACTCACCGGGGAGCTGTTTTTT.

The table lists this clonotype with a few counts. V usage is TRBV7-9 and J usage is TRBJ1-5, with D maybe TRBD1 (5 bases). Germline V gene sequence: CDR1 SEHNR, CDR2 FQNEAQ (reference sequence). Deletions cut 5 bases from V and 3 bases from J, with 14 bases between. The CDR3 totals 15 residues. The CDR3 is CASSPPGNINQPQHF. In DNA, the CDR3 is TGTGCCAGCAGCCCCCCAGGGAATATCAATCAGCCCCAGCATTTT.

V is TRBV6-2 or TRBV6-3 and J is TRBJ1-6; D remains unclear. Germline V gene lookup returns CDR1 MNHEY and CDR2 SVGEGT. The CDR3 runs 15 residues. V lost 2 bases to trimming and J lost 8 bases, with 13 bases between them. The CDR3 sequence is CASSYVGVAYSPLHF. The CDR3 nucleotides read TGTGCCAGCAGTTACGTCGGGGTCGCTTATTCACCCCTCCACTTT.

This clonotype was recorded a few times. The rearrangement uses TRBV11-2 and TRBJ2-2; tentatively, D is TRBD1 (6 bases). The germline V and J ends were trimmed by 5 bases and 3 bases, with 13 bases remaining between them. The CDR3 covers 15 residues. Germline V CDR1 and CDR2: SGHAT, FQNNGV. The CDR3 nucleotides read TGTGCCAGCAGCCCGGACAGTTATTACACCGGGGAGCTGTTTTTT. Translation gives CASSPDSYYTGELFF.

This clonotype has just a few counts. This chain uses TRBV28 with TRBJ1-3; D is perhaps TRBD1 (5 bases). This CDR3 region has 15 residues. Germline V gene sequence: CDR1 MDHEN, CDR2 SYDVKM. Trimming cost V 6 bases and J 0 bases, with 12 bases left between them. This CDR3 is CASSFGGYSGNTIYF. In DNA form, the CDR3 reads TGTGCCAGCAGCTTTGGGGGTTACTCTGGAAACACCATATATTTT.

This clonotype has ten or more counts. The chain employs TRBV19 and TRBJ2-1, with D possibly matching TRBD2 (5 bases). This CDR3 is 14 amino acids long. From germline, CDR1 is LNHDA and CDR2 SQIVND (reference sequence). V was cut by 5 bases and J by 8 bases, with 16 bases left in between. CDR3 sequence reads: CASSLALGVDEQFF. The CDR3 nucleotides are TGTGCCAGTAGTCTAGCCCTAGGTGTTGATGAGCAGTTCTTC.

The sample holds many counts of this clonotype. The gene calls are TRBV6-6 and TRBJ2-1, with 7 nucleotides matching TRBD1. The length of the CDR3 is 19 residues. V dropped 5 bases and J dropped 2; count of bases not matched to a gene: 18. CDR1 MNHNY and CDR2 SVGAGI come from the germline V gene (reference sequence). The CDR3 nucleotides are TGTGCCAGCAGTCTTTCCGGTACAGGGGATATTGAGACCTACAATGAGCAGTTCTTC. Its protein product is CASSLSGTGDIETYNEQFF.

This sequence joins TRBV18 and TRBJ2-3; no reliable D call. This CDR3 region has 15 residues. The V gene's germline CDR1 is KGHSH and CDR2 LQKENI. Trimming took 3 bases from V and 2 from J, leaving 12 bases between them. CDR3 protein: CASSPVAKNTDTQYF. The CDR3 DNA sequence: TGTGCCAGCTCACCTGTCGCCAAGAACACAGATACGCAGTATTTT.

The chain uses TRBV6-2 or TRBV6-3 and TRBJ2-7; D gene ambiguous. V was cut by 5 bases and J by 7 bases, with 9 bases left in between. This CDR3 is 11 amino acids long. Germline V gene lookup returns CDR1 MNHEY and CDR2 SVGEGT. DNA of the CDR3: TGTGCCAGCAGTCAAGGTTTTGAGCAGTACTTC. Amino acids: CASSQGFEQYF.

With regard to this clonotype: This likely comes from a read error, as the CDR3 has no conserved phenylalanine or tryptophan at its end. CDR3 in amino acids: CAWNVKFWYEQYS. The CDR3 coding sequence is TGTGCCTGGAATGTCAAGTTTTGGTACGAGCAGTACTCC. The V call is TRBV30, the J call TRBJ2-7; D is ambiguous. Between the trimmed V and J ends, which lost 4 bases and 4 bases, there was a span of 14 bases. Germline loops: CDR1 GTSNPN, CDR2 SVGIG (reference sequence). The CDR3 contains 13 residues.

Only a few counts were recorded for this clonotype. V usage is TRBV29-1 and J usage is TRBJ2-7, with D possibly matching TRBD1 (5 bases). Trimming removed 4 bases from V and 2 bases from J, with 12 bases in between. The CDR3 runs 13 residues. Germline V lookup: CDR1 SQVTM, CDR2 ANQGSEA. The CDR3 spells CSVAPDRAYEQYF. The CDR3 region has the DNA TGCAGCGTTGCCCCAGACAGAGCCTACGAGCAGTACTTC.

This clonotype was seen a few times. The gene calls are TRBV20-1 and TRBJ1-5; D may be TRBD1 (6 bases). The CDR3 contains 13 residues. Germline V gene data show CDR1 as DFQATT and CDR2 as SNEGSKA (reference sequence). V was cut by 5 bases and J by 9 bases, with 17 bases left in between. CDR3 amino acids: CSARDTPDLPQHF. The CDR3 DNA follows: TGCAGTGCTCGGGACACTCCGGACTTGCCCCAGCATTTT.

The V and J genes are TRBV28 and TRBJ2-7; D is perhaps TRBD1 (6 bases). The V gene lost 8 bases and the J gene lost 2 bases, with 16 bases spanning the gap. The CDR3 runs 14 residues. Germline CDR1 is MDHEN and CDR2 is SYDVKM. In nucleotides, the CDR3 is TGTGCCAGCCAAGGGAACAGGGTGGCCTACGAGCAGTACTTC. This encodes CASQGNRVAYEQYF.

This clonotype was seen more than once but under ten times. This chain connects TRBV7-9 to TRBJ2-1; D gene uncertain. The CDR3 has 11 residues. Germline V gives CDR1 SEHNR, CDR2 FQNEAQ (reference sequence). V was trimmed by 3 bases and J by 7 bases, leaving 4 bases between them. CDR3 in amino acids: CASSFVNEQFF. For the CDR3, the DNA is TGTGCCAGCAGCTTTGTGAATGAGCAGTTCTTC.